These 15 T cell receptor beta chains share one sample of origin, sequenced in a study of CD8 T cells in Susac syndrome. With random hexamers, roughly 0.5 to 1 ug RNA was reverse transcribed. Each CDR3 protein is one row after TCRdb ran MiXCR on the immunoSEQ multiplex PCR reads. In the table there are around 170,000 distinct CDR3 sequences, around 95% of which are singletons. The sequencing input was CD4+ T cells from PBMCs. The origin of the receptors is a human donor with Susac syndrome.

V usage is TRBV20-1 and J usage is TRBJ1-1; TRBD1 is a possible D gene (6 bases). The CDR3 totals 14 residues. From germline, CDR1 is DFQATT and CDR2 SNEGSKA (reference sequence). With 2 bases removed from V and 0 bases from J, the gap between germline ends came to 10 bases. In DNA form, the CDR3 reads TGCAGTGCTAGAAAGACAGGAATGAACACTGAAGCTTTCTTT. Translating gives CSARKTGMNTEAFF.

V usage is TRBV9 and J usage is TRBJ2-7; 8 positions match TRBD1. The germline V gene encodes CDR1 SGDLS and CDR2 YYNGEE. V gave up 4 bases and J gave up 4 bases; unmatched junction bases: 7. The CDR3 runs to 14 residues. CDR3 nucleotides: TGTGCCAGCAGCCCAGTCGGACAGGGTTACGAGCAGTACTTC. It codes for CASSPVGQGYEQYF.

The chain joins TRBV4-1 to TRBJ2-1, with D possibly being TRBD1 (6 bases). The CDR3 spans 17 residues. The germline gives CDR1 MGHRA, CDR2 YSYEKL. V lost 3 bases to trimming and J lost 6 bases, with 21 bases between them. The CDR3 protein is CASSQDSGASLSNEQFF. CDR3 coding DNA: TGCGCCAGCAGCCAGGACTCAGGGGCGTCCCTTTCCAATGAGCAGTTCTTC.

V is TRBV29-1 and J is TRBJ2-5, with 8 bases matching TRBD1. V gave up 3 bases and J gave up 5 bases; unmatched junction bases: 8. The V gene's germline CDR1 is SQVTM and CDR2 ANQGSEA. The CDR3 contains 14 residues. CDR3: CSVDLGQGAETQYF. In DNA form, the CDR3 reads TGCAGCGTTGATCTCGGGCAGGGGGCCGAGACCCAGTACTTC. Combining the CDR3 with reference TRBV29-1 and TRBJ2-5 gives the whole variable domain SAVISQKPSRDICQRGTSLTIQCQVDSQVTMMFWYRQQPGQSLTLIATANQGSEATYESGFVIDKFPISRPNLTFSTLTVSNMSPEDSSIYLCSVDLGQGAETQYFGPGTRLLVL.

The CDR3 here is CASSLFVPSGAETQYF. The CDR3 coding sequence is TGTGCCAGCAGTTTATTCGTGCCTAGCGGTGCGGAGACCCAGTACTTC. The chain joins TRBV27 to TRBJ2-5; 7 nucleotides line up with TRBD2. V dropped 1 base and J dropped 5; count of bases not matched to a gene: 10. The germline V gene encodes CDR1 MNHEY and CDR2 SMNVEV (reference sequence). CDR3 size: 16 residues.

The rearrangement joins TRBV6-1 to TRBJ2-1; 7 positions agree with TRBD2. Trimming cost V 4 bases and J 5 bases; bases outside gene matches: 8. CDR1 is MNHNS and CDR2 is SASEGT in the germline V gene. The length of the CDR3 is 15 residues. For the CDR3, the DNA is TGTGCCAGCAGTGCCAGGGAGGGGAGGAACAATGAGCAGTTCTTC. As protein: CASSAREGRNNEQFF.

This clonotype was seen only a few times. J is TRBJ2-7 and V is TRBV4-1; D possibly corresponds to TRBD2 (5 bases). The CDR3 is made up of 15 amino acids. Germline CDR1 reads MGHRA; CDR2 reads YSYEKL. V lost 3 bases to trimming and J lost 3 bases, with 15 bases between them. The CDR3 bases are TGCGCCAGCAGCCAGGCGGAGGCAGGCAACTACGAGCAGTACTTC. Translating it yields CASSQAEAGNYEQYF.

The gene calls are TRBV5-6 and TRBJ2-7, with D uncertain. The CDR3 contains 14 residues. V was cut by 1 base and J by 2 bases, with 10 bases left in between. Germline CDR1 reads SGHDT; CDR2 reads YYEEEE. CDR3 DNA sequence: TGTGCCAGCAGCTTGTCGCCGAGAACCTACGAGCAGTACTTC. It specifies CASSLSPRTYEQYF.

This chain joins TRBV29-1 and TRBJ2-7; D is unresolved. V lost 5 bases, J lost 2 bases, and 10 bases lay in between. The germline V gene has CDR1 SQVTM and CDR2 ANQGSEA. The CDR3 runs to 12 residues. CDR3 sequence: CSVRGTAYEQYF. The CDR3 DNA is TGCAGCGTTAGAGGCACCGCCTACGAGCAGTACTTC.

This clonotype was picked up one time. V usage is TRBV6-1 and J usage is TRBJ1-5; D unresolved. CDR1 is MNHNS, CDR2 SASEGT, per germline. The V end was cut by 6 bases, the J end by 0 bases, with 9 bases between. The CDR3 is made up of 14 amino acids. The CDR3 region is CASRVESSNQPQHF. DNA of the CDR3: TGTGCCAGCAGGGTTGAGAGTAGCAATCAGCCCCAGCATTTT.

The V and J genes are TRBV23-1 and TRBJ1-2, with D tentatively TRBD1 (5 bases). TRBV23-1 is placed among ORFs of uncertain function. Trimming pared 5 bases from V and 14 bases from J, leaving 12 bases between. The CDR3 is made up of 10 amino acids. DNA for the CDR3: TGCGCCAGCAGTGGGGGACGCACAACCTTC. It encodes CASSGGRTTF.

The chain combines TRBV15 with TRBJ2-3, with D perhaps TRBD1 or TRBD2 (5 bases each). V lost 8 bases to trimming and J lost 3 bases, with 15 bases between them. From germline, CDR1 is LNHNV and CDR2 YYDKDF (reference sequence). CDR3 length equals 14 residues. CDR3 DNA: TGTGCCACCTCACAGGTTCGGGGAACAGATACGCAGTATTTT. Translating gives CATSQVRGTDTQYF.

This sequence joins TRBV25-1 and TRBJ2-3, with D unclear. Germline CDR1 reads MGHDK; CDR2 reads SYGVNS. V was clipped by 0 bases and J by 0 bases, with 10 bases between them. The CDR3 is 16 residues long. DNA for the CDR3: TGTGCCAGCAGTGAATATGTCGATCCTAGCACAGATACGCAGTATTTT. The encoded protein is CASSEYVDPSTDTQYF.

The V gene is TRBV3-1, the J gene TRBJ1-5; D is unresolved. Trimming took off 3 bases at V and 6 bases at J, with 12 bases between the two ends. CDR1 is LGHDT, CDR2 YNNKEL, per germline (reference sequence). The CDR3 runs 14 residues. The CDR3: CASSHARSVQPQHF. Here the CDR3 DNA reads TGTGCCAGCAGCCATGCCAGGTCGGTTCAGCCCCAGCATTTT.

V gene TRBV20-1 combines with J gene TRBJ1-6; D ambiguous. CDR3 size: 13 residues. Germline V gives CDR1 DFQATT, CDR2 SNEGSKA (reference sequence). V lost 3 bases to trimming and J lost 7 bases, with 10 bases between them. CDR3 protein: CSASSRQNSPLHF. Written as DNA, the CDR3 is TGCAGTGCTAGCTCCAGGCAGAATTCACCCCTCCACTTT.